One and the same sample provided the 11 T cell receptor beta chains below, sequenced in a study of T cell changes during pregnancy in multiple sclerosis. Some clones are missing from TCRdb's copy, which holds only in-frame ones; the method was immunoSEQ multiplex PCR. The data show around 31,000 clones, around 90% seen once. Sequenced here: CD4+ T cells from peripheral blood mononuclear cells, sampled in the first trimester of pregnancy. These receptors were obtained from a female donor with multiple sclerosis, enrolled in a pregnancy study.

In its sample, this clone was seen once. The V gene is TRBV5-1, the J gene TRBJ2-1, with D perhaps matching TRBD1 (5 bases). Trimming pared 4 bases from V and 0 bases from J, leaving 11 bases between. Germline V gene sequence: CDR1 SGHRS, CDR2 YFSETQ. The CDR3 is 15 amino acids. The CDR3 spells CASSPGQTSYNEQFF. CDR3 nucleotides: TGCGCCAGCAGCCCCGGACAAACCTCCTACAATGAGCAGTTCTTC.

The chain recombines TRBV4-1 with TRBJ2-7, with D hard to call. V was shortened by 1 base and J by 2 bases, with 12 bases between the two germline ends. From germline, CDR1 is MGHRA and CDR2 YSYEKL. The CDR3 spans 15 residues. The CDR3 loop is CASSQVAWLAYEQYF. The CDR3 region has the DNA TGCGCCAGCAGCCAAGTGGCATGGTTGGCCTACGAGCAGTACTTC.

V and J are TRBV6-6 and TRBJ1-2; 10 bases map to TRBD1. Germline lookup yields CDR1 MNHNY and CDR2 SVGAGI (reference sequence). The CDR3 sequence is 15 residues long. Trimming cost V 5 bases and J 6 bases; bases outside gene matches: 9. In nucleotides, the CDR3 is TGTGCCAGCAGTGTTACGACAGGGGGCGGGAATGGCTACACCTTC. Translated: CASSVTTGGGNGYTF.

The chain recombines TRBV5-1 with TRBJ2-7, with D tentatively TRBD1 (5 bases). The CDR3 covers 14 residues. V lost 0 bases and J 1 base, leaving 8 bases between the germline ends. CDR1 SGHRS and CDR2 YFSETQ come from the germline V gene. CDR3 residues: CASSLGQGSYEQYF. Written as DNA, the CDR3 is TGCGCCAGCAGCTTGGGTCAGGGTTCCTACGAGCAGTACTTC.

The V call is TRBV2, the J call TRBJ2-7; 15 bases match TRBD2. The V gene's germline CDR1 is SNHLY and CDR2 FYNNEI. The trim removed 9 bases at V and 1 base at J, leaving 4 bases unmatched. The CDR3 consists of 15 residues. CDR3 region: CARGLAGGLSYEQYF. In DNA, the CDR3 is TGTGCCAGGGGACTAGCGGGGGGCCTGTCCTACGAGCAGTACTTC.

The rearrangement links TRBV6-1 to TRBJ2-1; the match to TRBD2 covers 11 bases. With V trimmed by 6 bases and J by 7 bases, 8 bases remained unmatched. Germline V gives CDR1 MNHNS, CDR2 SASEGT. The CDR3 sequence is 15 residues long. The chain's CDR3 is CASRELAGALNEQFF. The CDR3 DNA is TGTGCCAGCAGGGAACTAGCGGGGGCCTTAAATGAGCAGTTCTTC.

This clone was picked up one time. The J gene is TRBJ2-4, the V gene TRBV5-3; D perhaps matches TRBD2 (7 bases). TRBV5-3 is annotated as an ORF whose role is uncertain. Trimming removed 0 bases from V and 0 bases from J, with 28 bases in between. This CDR3 spans 22 amino acids. CDR3 amino acids: CARSLGGQRGRFPLLAKNIQYF. CDR3 nucleotide sequence: TGTGCCAGAAGCTTGGGGGGGCAGCGGGGCCGATTTCCTTTATTAGCCAAAAACATTCAGTACTTC.

The rearrangement links TRBV5-1 to TRBJ2-7, with 8 bases fitting TRBD1. Germline V gene data show CDR1 as SGHRS and CDR2 as YFSETQ. V trimming: 1 base; J trimming: 5 bases; junction bases outside the gene matches: 5. This CDR3 comprises 14 residues. The chain's CDR3 is CASSLTGGLDEQYF. The DNA for the CDR3 is TGCGCCAGCAGCTTGACAGGGGGGTTGGACGAGCAGTACTTC.

The chain couples TRBV2 to TRBJ2-7; TRBD2 might be the D (5 bases). Looked up from germline, CDR1 is SNHLY and CDR2 is FYNNEI. The CDR3 runs to 15 residues. V lost 2 bases to trimming and J lost 2 bases, with 13 bases between them. The DNA of the CDR3 is TGTGCCAGCAGTGAAAGAGGGCAGTTGACCTACGAGCAGTACTTC. This translates into CASSERGQLTYEQYF.

This chain joins TRBV5-1 and TRBJ2-2, with TRBD1 identical over 8 bases. V gave up 2 bases and J gave up 3 bases; unmatched junction bases: 3. Germline CDR1 is SGHRS and CDR2 is YFSETQ. The CDR3 runs 15 residues. The CDR3 bases are TGCGCCAGCAGCTTCGTGACAGGGGACACCGGGGAGCTGTTTTTT. Protein: CASSFVTGDTGELFF.

The genes are TRBV18 and TRBJ1-6; 7 nucleotides match TRBD1. V gave up 3 bases and J gave up 6 bases; unmatched junction bases: 5. From germline, CDR1 is KGHSH and CDR2 LQKENI. This CDR3 is 15 amino acids long. The CDR3: CASSPRGQINSPLHF. The CDR3 DNA reads as TGTGCCAGCTCACCGAGGGGACAGATTAATTCACCCCTCCACTTT. Looking up the rest from reference TRBV18 and TRBJ1-6 gives the full variable domain: NAGVMQNPRHLVRRRGQEARLRCSPMKGHSHVYWYRQLPEEGLKFMVYLQKENIIDESGMPKERFSAEFPKEGPSILRIQQVVRGDSAAYFCASSPRGQINSPLHFGNGTRLTVT.